These T cell receptor beta chains were read from a single sample in a study of blood T cell repertoires in COVID-19. Repertoires were generated with immunoSEQ multiplex PCR, while TCRdb's copy carries only in-frame clones and drops some. The sample records approximately 120,000 clones, 85% to 90% being singletons. The sample taken for sequencing was peripheral blood. The receptors here all came from a human donor in a cohort sampled during active COVID-19. Both conserved end residues are part of each CDR3. A D gene is named only where the DNA matches it firmly. Clone size, where shown, is once, few, many, or a class for clones that have expanded.

v_gene,j_gene,d_gene,len,abundance,CDR3nt,CDR3aa
TRBV4-3,TRBJ2-1,TRBD2,15,-,TGCGCCAGCAGCCACGGACTAGCGGGAGTTAATGAGCAGTTCTTC,CASSHGLAGVNEQFF
TRBV19,TRBJ1-1,TRBD1,17,-,TGTGCCAGTAGTTTAGGGACAGGGAAAAAAATGAACACTGAAGCTTTCTTT,CASSLGTGKKMNTEAFF
TRBV9,TRBJ2-7,-,15,-,TGTGCCAGCAGCGTACAGGGGTCCCCCTCCTACGAGCAGTACTTC,CASSVQGSPSYEQYF
TRBV9,TRBJ2-1,-,15,-,TGTGCCAGCAGCGTAGGGGGGACACCTATCAATGAGCAGTTCTTC,CASSVGGTPINEQFF
TRBV5-1,TRBJ2-1,TRBD2,13,-,TGCGCTAGCGGGGGGGCCAACTACAATGAGCAGTTCTTC,CASGGANYNEQFF
TRBV10-2,TRBJ2-1,TRBD2,14,-,TGCGCCAGCAGAGGTAGCGGGAGGTTCAATGAGCAGTTCTTC,CASRGSGRFNEQFF
TRBV18,TRBJ2-7,TRBD1,15,-,TGTGCCAGCTCACCACCGACAGGGTTCCCCTACGAGCAGTACTTC,CASSPPTGFPYEQYF
TRBV3-1/TRBV3-2,TRBJ1-2,-,12,few,TGTGCCAGCAGCCGAAGGAGCTATGGCTACACCTTC,CASSRRSYGYTF
TRBV5-5,TRBJ1-1,-,13,-,TGTGCCAGCAGCTGGGGACAGAACACTGAAGCTTTCTTT,CASSWGQNTEAFF
TRBV6-5,TRBJ2-7,-,14,-,TGTGCCAGCAGCGAGATCGGCTCCCGGGGCGAGCAGTACTTC,CASSEIGSRGEQYF
TRBV7-9,TRBJ2-7,-,18,-,TGTGCCAGCAGCTTAGGCCTAGCGCATCAATGGCGGGTCTACGAGCAGTACTTC,CASSLGLAHQWRVYEQYF
TRBV7-2,TRBJ2-1,-,12,-,TGTGCCAGCAGCTTCAGGATAAATGAGCAGTTCTTC,CASSFRINEQFF
TRBV7-9,TRBJ2-3,TRBD2,17,-,TGTGCCAGCAGCCGAGAAAGGACTAGCGGCCACACAGATACGCAGTATTTT,CASSRERTSGHTDTQYF